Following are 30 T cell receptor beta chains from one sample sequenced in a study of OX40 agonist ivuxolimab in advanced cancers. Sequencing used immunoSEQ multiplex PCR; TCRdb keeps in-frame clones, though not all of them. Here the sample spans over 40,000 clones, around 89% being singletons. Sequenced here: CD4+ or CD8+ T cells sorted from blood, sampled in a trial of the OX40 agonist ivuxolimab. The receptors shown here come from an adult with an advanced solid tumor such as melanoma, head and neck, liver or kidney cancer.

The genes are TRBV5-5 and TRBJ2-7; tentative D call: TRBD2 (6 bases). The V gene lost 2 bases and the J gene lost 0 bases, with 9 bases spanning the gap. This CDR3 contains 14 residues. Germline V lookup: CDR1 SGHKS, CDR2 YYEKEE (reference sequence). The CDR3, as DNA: TGTGCCAGCAGCTTTCCGGGGGACTCCTACGAGCAGTACTTC. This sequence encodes CASSFPGDSYEQYF.

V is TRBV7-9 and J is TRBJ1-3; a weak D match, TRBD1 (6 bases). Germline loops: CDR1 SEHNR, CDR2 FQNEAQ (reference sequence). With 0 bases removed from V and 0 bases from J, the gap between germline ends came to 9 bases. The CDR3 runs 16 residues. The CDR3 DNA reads TGTGCCAGCAGCTTAGCCCCGGGGGCCTCTGGAAACACCATATATTTT. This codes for CASSLAPGASGNTIYF.

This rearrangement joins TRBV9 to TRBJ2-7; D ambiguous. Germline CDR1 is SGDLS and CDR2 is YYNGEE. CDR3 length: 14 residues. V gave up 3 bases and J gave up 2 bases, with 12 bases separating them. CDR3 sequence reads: CASSAGGPPYEQYF. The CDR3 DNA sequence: TGTGCCAGCAGCGCAGGTGGGCCCCCCTACGAGCAGTACTTC.

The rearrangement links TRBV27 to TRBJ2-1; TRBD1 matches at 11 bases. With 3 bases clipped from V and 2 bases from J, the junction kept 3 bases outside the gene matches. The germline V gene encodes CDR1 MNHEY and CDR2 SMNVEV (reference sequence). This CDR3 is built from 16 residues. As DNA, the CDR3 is TGTGCCAGCAGTTTCACGGGACAGGGGGCCTACAATGAGCAGTTCTTC. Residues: CASSFTGQGAYNEQFF.

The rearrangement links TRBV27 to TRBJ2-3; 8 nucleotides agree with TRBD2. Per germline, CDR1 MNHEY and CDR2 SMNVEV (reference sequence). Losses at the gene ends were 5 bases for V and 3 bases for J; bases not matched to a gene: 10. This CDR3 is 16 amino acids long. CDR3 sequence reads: CASSPIAGRGTDTQYF. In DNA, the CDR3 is TGTGCCAGCAGTCCGATAGCGGGGAGGGGAACAGATACGCAGTATTTT.

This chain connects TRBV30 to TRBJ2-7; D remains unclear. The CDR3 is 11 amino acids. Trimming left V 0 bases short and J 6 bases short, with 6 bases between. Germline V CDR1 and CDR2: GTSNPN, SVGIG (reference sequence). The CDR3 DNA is TGTGCCTGGAGTGTTTGGGGCGAGCAGTACTTC. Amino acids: CAWSVWGEQYF.

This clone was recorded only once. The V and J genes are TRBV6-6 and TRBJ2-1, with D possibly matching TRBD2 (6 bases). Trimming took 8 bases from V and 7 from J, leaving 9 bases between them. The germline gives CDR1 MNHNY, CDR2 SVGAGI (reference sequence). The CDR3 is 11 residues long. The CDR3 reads CASGDFNEQFF. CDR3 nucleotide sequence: TGTGCCAGCGGGGACTTTAATGAGCAGTTCTTC.

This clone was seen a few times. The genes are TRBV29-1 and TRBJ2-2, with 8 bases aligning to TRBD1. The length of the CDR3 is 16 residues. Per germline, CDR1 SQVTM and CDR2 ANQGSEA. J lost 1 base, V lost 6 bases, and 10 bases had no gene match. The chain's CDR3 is CSVPTSDRVNTGELFF. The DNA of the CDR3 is TGCAGCGTCCCCACTTCGGACAGGGTGAACACCGGGGAGCTGTTTTTT.

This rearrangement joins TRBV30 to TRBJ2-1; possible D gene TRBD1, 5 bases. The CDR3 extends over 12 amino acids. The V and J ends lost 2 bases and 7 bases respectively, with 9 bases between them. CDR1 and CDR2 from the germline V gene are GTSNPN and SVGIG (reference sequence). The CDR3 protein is CAWSHAGNEQFF. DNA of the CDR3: TGTGCCTGGAGTCACGCAGGGAATGAGCAGTTCTTC.

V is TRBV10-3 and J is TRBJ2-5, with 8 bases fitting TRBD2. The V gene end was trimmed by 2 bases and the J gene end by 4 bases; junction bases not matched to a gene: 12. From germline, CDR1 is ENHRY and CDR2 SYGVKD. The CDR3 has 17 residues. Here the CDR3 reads CAISEPVNGRGRETQYF. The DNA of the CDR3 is TGTGCCATCAGTGAGCCTGTCAACGGGAGGGGTCGAGAGACCCAGTACTTC.

The CDR3 coding sequence is TGCGCCAGCAGCGCGACTAACCAAGAGACCCAGTACTTC. Its translation: CASSATNQETQYF. The gene calls are TRBV4-1 and TRBJ2-5; TRBD2 is a possible D gene (5 bases). The CDR3 spans 13 residues. The V end lost 5 bases, the J end lost 0 bases, and 7 bases lay between the germline ends. Germline CDR1 and CDR2: MGHRA and YSYEKL.

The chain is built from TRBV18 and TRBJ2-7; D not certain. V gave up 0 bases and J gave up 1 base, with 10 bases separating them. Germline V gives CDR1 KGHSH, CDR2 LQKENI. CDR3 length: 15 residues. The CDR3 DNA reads TGTGCCAGCTCACCACCGAATGGCGGATCCTACGAGCAGTACTTC. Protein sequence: CASSPPNGGSYEQYF.

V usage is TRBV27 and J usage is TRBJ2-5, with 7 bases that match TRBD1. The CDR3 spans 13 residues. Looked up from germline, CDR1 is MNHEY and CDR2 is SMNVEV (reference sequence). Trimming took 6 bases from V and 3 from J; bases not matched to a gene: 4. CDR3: CASRPDREETQYF. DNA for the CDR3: TGTGCCAGCAGGCCTGACAGGGAAGAGACCCAGTACTTC.

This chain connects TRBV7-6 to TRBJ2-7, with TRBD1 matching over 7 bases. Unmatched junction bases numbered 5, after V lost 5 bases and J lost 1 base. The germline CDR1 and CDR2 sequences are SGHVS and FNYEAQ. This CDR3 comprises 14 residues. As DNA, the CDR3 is TGTGCCAGCAGCCTTATGACAGGGTCCTACGAGCAGTACTTC. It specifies CASSLMTGSYEQYF.

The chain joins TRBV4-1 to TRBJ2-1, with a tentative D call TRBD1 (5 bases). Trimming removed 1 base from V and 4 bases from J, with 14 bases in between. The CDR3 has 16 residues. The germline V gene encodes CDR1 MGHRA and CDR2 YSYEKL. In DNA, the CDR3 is TGCGCCAGCAGCCAAGCAGGACAAGGGGTATACAATGAGCAGTTCTTC. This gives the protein CASSQAGQGVYNEQFF.

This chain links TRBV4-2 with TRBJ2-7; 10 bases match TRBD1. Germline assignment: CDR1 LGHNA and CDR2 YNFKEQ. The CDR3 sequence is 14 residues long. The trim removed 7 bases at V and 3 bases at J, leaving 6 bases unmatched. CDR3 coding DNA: TGTGCCAGCACGGACAGGGGGGGAAGCTACGAGCAGTACTTC. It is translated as CASTDRGGSYEQYF.

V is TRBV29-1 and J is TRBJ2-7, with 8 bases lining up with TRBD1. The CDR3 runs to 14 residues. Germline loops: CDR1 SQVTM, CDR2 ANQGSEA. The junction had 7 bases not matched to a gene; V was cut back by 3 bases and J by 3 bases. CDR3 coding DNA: TGCAGCGTTGACAGGACAGGGTTTGGCTACGAGCAGTACTTC. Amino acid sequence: CSVDRTGFGYEQYF.

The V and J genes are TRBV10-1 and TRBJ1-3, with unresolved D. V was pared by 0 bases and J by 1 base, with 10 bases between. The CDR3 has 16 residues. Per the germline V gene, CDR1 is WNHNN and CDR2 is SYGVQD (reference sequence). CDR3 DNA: TGCGCCAGCAGTGAGTCAAGATGGGTGTCTGGAAACACCATATATTTT. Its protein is CASSESRWVSGNTIYF.

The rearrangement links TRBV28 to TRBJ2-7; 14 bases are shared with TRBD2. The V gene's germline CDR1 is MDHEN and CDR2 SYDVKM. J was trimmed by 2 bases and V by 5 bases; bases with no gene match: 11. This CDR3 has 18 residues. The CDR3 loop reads CASSLRLAGGPSTYEQYF. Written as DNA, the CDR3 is TGTGCCAGCAGTCTCCGACTAGCGGGAGGGCCGTCCACCTACGAGCAGTACTTC.

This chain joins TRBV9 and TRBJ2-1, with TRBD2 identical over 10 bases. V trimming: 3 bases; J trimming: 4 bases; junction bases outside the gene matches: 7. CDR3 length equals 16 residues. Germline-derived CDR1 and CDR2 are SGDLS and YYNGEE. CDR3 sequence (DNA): TGTGCCAGCAGCGAGTCGGGACTAGCGTTGTACAATGAGCAGTTCTTC. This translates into CASSESGLALYNEQFF.

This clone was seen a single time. Here the CDR3 reads CASSQGIGQYYEQYF. The CDR3 DNA reads as TGTGCCAGCAGCCAAGGAATAGGACAGTACTACGAGCAGTACTTC. The J gene is TRBJ2-7, the V gene TRBV14; a possible D gene is TRBD1 (6 bases). The germline V gene encodes CDR1 SGHDN and CDR2 FVKESK. The V end lost 1 base, the J end lost 3 bases, and 13 bases lay between the germline ends. The CDR3 has 15 amino acids.

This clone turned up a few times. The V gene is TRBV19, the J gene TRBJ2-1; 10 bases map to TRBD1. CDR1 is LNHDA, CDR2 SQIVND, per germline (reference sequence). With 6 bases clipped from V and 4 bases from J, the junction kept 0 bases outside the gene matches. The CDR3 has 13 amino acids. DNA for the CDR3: TGTGCCAGTAGGGGACAGGGGTACAATGAGCAGTTCTTC. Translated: CASRGQGYNEQFF. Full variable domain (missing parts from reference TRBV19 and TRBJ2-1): DGGITQSPKYLFRKEGQNVTLSCEQNLNHDAMYWYRQDPGQGLRLIYYSQIVNDFQKGDIAEGYSVSREKKESFPLTVTSAQKNPTAFYLCASRGQGYNEQFFGPGTRLTVL.

CDR3 sequence reads: CASSYAGDGYEQYF. CDR3 nucleotide sequence: TGTGCCAGCAGTTACGCAGGGGATGGATACGAGCAGTACTTC. The chain couples TRBV6-5 to TRBJ2-7; perhaps TRBD1 as D (6 bases). Per the germline V gene, CDR1 is MNHEY and CDR2 is SVGAGI. The ends were cut back, 2 bases at V and 4 bases at J, with 12 bases in the middle. This CDR3 region has 14 residues.

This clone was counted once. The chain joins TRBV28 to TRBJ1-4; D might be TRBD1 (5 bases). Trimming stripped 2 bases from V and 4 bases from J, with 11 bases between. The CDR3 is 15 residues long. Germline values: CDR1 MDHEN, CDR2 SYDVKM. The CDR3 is CASSLGGEYNEKLFF. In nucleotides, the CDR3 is TGTGCCAGCAGTTTAGGGGGGGAGTATAATGAAAAACTGTTTTTT.

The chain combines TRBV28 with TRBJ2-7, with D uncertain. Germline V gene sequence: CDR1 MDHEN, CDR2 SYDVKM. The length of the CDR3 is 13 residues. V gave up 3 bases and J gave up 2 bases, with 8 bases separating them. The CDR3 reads CASSFGSTYEQYF. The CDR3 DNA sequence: TGTGCCAGCAGTTTCGGCAGTACCTACGAGCAGTACTTC.

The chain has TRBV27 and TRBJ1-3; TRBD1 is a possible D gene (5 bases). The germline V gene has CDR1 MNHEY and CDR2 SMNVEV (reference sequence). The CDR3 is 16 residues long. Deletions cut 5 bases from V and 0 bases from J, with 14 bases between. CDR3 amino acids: CASSPLGPISGNTIYF. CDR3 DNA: TGTGCCAGCAGTCCCCTGGGACCGATCTCTGGAAACACCATATATTTT.

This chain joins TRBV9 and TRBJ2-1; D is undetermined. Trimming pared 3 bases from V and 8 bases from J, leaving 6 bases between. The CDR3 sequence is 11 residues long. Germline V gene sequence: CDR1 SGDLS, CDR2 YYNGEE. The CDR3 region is CASSDTDEQFF. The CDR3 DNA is TGTGCCAGCAGCGACACCGATGAGCAGTTCTTC.

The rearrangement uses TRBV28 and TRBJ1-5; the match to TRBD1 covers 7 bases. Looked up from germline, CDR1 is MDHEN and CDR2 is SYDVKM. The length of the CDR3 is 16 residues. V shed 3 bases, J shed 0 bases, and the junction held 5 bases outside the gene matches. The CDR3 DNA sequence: TGTGCCAGCAGTTTTCCGGGACAGTATAGCAATCAGCCCCAGCATTTT. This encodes CASSFPGQYSNQPQHF.

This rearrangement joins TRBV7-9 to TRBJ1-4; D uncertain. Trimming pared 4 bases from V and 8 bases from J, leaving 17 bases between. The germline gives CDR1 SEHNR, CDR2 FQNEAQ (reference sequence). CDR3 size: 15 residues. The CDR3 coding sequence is TGTGCCAGCAGCTCCGTGGGGATTGGGGTCGAAAAACTGTTTTTT. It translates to CASSSVGIGVEKLFF.

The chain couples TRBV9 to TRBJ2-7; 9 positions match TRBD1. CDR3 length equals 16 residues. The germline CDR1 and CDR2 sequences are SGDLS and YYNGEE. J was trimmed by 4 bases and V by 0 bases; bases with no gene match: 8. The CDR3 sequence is CASSVDPGQGSYEQYF. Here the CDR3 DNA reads TGTGCCAGCAGCGTAGATCCGGGACAGGGATCGTACGAGCAGTACTTC.